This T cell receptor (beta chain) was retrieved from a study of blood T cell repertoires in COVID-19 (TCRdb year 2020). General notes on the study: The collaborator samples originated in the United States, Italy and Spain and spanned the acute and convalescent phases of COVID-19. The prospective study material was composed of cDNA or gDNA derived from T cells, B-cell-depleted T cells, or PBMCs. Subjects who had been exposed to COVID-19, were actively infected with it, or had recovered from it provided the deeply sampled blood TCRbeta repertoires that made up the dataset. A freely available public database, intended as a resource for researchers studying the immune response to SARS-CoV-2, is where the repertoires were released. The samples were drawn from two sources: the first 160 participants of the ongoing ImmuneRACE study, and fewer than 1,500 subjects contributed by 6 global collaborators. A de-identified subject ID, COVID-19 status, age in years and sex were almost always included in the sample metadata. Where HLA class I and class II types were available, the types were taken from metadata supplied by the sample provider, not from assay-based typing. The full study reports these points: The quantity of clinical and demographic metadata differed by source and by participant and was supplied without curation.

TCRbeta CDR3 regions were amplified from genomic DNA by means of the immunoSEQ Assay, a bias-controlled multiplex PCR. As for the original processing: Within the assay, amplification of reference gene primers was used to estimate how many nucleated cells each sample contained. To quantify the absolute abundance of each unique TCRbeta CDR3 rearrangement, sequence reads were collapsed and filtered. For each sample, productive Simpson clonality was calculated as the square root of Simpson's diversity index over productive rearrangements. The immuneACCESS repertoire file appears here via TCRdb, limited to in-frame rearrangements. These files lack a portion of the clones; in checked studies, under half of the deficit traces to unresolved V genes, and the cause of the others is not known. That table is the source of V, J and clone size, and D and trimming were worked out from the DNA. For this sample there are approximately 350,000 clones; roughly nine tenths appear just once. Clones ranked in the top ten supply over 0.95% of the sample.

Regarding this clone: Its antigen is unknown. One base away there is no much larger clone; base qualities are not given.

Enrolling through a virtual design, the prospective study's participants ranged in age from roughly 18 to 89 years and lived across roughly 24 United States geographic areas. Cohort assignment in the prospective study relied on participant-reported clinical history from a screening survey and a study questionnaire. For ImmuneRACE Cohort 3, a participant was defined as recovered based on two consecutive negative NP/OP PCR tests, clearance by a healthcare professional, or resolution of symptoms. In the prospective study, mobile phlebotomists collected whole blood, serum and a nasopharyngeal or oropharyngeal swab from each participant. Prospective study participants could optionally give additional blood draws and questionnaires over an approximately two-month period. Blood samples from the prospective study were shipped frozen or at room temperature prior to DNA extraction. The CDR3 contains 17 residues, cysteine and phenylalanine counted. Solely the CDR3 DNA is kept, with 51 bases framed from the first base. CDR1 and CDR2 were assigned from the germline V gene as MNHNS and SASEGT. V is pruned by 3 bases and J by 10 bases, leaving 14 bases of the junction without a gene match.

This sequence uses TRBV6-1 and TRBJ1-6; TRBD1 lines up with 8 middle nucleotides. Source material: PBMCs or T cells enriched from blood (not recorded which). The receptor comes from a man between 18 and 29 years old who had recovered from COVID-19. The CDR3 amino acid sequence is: CASSDWGGTGIPSPLHF. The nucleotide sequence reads TGTGCCAGCAGTGATTGGGGAGGGACAGGTATCCCCTCACCCCTCCACTTT.